This entry describes one TCR beta chain. As yet, its antigen is unknown. TCRdb used MiXCR to reprocess the RT-PCR reads, holding one entry per CDR3 protein. The sample includes approximately 13,000 distinct CDR3 sequences, around 85% of them seen just once. The data belong to a study of yellow fever vaccine responses in identical twins. The study, taken as a whole, reports: Reported findings indicate that twins' vaccine T cell responses seemed partially convergent, partially personalized.

V was pared by 5 bases and J by 0 bases, with 11 bases between. Germline V gene sequence: CDR1 MDHEN, CDR2 SYDVKM. CDR3 size: 15 residues. The sequence was obtained from a woman between 18 and 29 years old who received the yellow fever vaccine. The sequencing used T cells from blood (PBMCs), unsorted or a sorted subset (not recorded which), collected before or after yellow fever vaccination (not recorded which). The chain carries TRBV28 and TRBJ1-3; a possible D gene is TRBD1 (5 bases). CDR3 protein: CASSPSGPSGNTIYF. DNA of the CDR3: TGTGCCAGCAGTCCTTCGGGACCCTCTGGAAACACCATATATTTT.